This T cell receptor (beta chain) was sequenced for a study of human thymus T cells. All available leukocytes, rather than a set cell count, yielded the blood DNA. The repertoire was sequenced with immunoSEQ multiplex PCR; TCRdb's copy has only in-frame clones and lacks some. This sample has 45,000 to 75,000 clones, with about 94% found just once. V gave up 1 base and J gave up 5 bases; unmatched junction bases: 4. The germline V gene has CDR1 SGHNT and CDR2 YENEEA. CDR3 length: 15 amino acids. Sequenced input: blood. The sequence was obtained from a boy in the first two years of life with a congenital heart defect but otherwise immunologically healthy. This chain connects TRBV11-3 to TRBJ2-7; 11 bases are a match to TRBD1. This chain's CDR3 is CASSLGGTGGHEQYF. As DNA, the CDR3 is TGTGCCAGCAGCTTAGGTGGGACAGGGGGGCACGAGCAGTACTTC.